The clone carrying this T cell receptor (beta chain) was seen a handful of times. This sample is drawn from a study of blood T cell repertoires in COVID-19. Method: immunoSEQ multiplex PCR; TCRdb's copy keeps in-frame clones and lacks some. The sample lists a few hundred thousand clones; around 87% were seen once. CDR1 is MNHNY and CDR2 is SVGAGI in the germline V gene (reference sequence). Trimming shortened V by 8 bases and J by 6 bases, and 14 bases separated the two germline ends. The CDR3 runs to 13 residues. This receptor was identified in a woman aged 40 to 50 who had recovered from COVID-19. Sequences were obtained from PBMCs or T cells enriched from blood (not recorded which). The chain couples TRBV6-6 to TRBJ1-5; perhaps TRBD1 as D (5 bases). CDR3 nucleotides: TGTGCCAGCCGCCAAGGGGCCGGTCAGCCCCAGCATTTT. Protein product: CASRQGAGQPQHF.